These 20 T cell receptor beta chains came from one sample sequenced in a study of patients and donors after allogeneic stem cell transplantation. Each CDR3 protein is one row after TCRdb ran MiXCR on the RT-PCR reads. The table includes hundreds of thousands of distinct CDR3 sequences, more than 15% detected once. Sequenced material: blood, either unsorted or a sorted T cell fraction (not recorded which). The receptors were sampled from a human donor who was either an allogeneic HSCT recipient or a stem cell or donor lymphocyte infusion donor (not recorded which). It is not recorded whose cells these are; they may come from a transplant donor.

This clonotype was picked up a small number of times. The V and J genes are TRBV7-7 and TRBJ2-1; 13 positions agree with TRBD2. V dropped 4 bases and J dropped 6; count of bases not matched to a gene: 3. This CDR3 has 15 residues. Germline loops: CDR1 SSHAT, CDR2 FNYEAQ (reference sequence). The CDR3 DNA follows: TGTGCCAGCAGCTCGACTAGCGGGAGGTTCAATGAGCAGTTCTTC. It yields the protein CASSSTSGRFNEQFF.

This clonotype was recorded at least ten times. The rearrangement uses TRBV12-3 or TRBV12-4 and TRBJ2-1; perhaps D is TRBD1 or TRBD2 (5 bases each). The CDR3 length is 15 residues. V shed 4 bases and J shed 0 bases, with 10 bases lying between them. The CDR3 sequence: CASSWDPVSYNEQFF. CDR3 coding DNA: TGTGCCAGCAGTTGGGACCCCGTCTCCTACAATGAGCAGTTCTTC.

This clonotype has more than one count but fewer than ten. This chain links TRBV12-3 or TRBV12-4 with TRBJ2-7; D remains ambiguous. V was pared by 1 base and J by 0 bases, with 7 bases between. The CDR3 extends over 14 amino acids. Here the CDR3 DNA reads TGTGCCAGCAGTTTAGGACCGAGCTCCTACGAGCAGTACTTC. Protein sequence: CASSLGPSSYEQYF.

This chain uses TRBV12-3 or TRBV12-4 with TRBJ2-1; the match to TRBD2 covers 7 bases. Trimming cost V 2 bases and J 1 base; bases outside gene matches: 8. The CDR3 consists of 17 residues. CDR3 nucleotides: TGTGCCAGCAGTTTATCCCGCGGGGGATTTTCCTACAATGAGCAGTTCTTC. Its translation: CASSLSRGGFSYNEQFF.

The J gene is TRBJ2-2, the V gene TRBV7-9; tentatively, D is TRBD1 (5 bases). This CDR3 comprises 14 residues. CDR1 and CDR2 (germline): SEHNR, FQNEAQ (reference sequence). V was shortened by 5 bases and J by 6 bases, with 13 bases between the two germline ends. As DNA, the CDR3 is TGTGCCAGCAGCCCCGGACATGAAGCCGGGGAGCTGTTTTTT. This gives the protein CASSPGHEAGELFF.

CDR3 nucleotide sequence: TGTGCCAGCAGTTCCCACGTTCCGGCCTACGAGCAGTACTTC. Amino acid sequence: CASSSHVPAYEQYF. This sequence joins TRBV12-3 or TRBV12-4 and TRBJ2-7; no clear D gene. Trimming removed 4 bases at V and 2 bases at J, with 12 bases between. CDR3 length equals 14 residues.

To note about this clonotype: This may be a read error, as it is one base from a much larger clone. V usage is TRBV7-2 and J usage is TRBJ2-5; D is undetermined. Trimming took off 1 base at V and 7 bases at J, with 10 bases between the two ends. CDR1 is SGHTA and CDR2 is FQGNSA in the germline V gene. The CDR3 has 13 amino acids. The CDR3 DNA sequence: TGTACCAGCAGCTTAGACGGCCTCCGGACCCAGTACTTC. Translating it yields CTSSLDGLRTQYF.

V is TRBV24-1 and J is TRBJ1-1, with D unclear. Germline CDR1 and CDR2: KGHDR and SFDVKD. The CDR3 is 15 residues long. V lost 6 bases, J lost 5 bases, and 18 bases lay in between. The CDR3 loop reads CATSTSGSGRTEAFF. Here the CDR3 DNA reads TGTGCCACCAGTACCTCGGGGTCGGGAAGGACTGAAGCTTTCTTT.

This clonotype has just a few counts. CDR3 sequence (DNA): TGCAGTGCCAATGGAGGGGCCCCTAACTATGGCTACACCTTC. Amino acids: CSANGGAPNYGYTF. This chain connects TRBV20-1 to TRBJ1-2, with D maybe TRBD1 (5 bases). Between the trimmed V and J ends, which lost 6 bases and 0 bases, there was a span of 14 bases. There are 14 residues in the CDR3. Germline values: CDR1 DFQATT, CDR2 SNEGSKA (reference sequence).

The chain joins TRBV25-1 to TRBJ1-2; D is undetermined. The germline V and J ends were trimmed by 4 bases and 0 bases, with 9 bases remaining between them. The CDR3 runs to 14 residues. Per germline, CDR1 MGHDK and CDR2 SYGVNS. The CDR3 is CASSGAGANYGYTF. As DNA, the CDR3 is TGTGCCAGCAGTGGAGCGGGCGCTAACTATGGCTACACCTTC.

The rearrangement links TRBV2 to TRBJ2-2; the match to TRBD2 covers 9 bases. J lost 5 bases, V lost 7 bases, and 8 bases had no gene match. The CDR3 loop spans 15 amino acids. Germline CDR1 SNHLY, CDR2 FYNNEI. This CDR3 reads CASMRTSERTGELFF. The CDR3, as DNA: TGTGCCAGCATGCGGACTAGCGAGAGAACCGGGGAGCTGTTTTTT.

In its sample, this clonotype was seen a few times. This chain links TRBV6-2 or TRBV6-3 with TRBJ2-6, with D hard to call. Trimming took 0 bases from V and 1 from J, leaving 7 bases between them. CDR1 is MNHEY and CDR2 is SVGEGT in the germline V gene. The CDR3 runs 16 residues. CDR3 DNA: TGTGCCAGCAGTTACTCCACCAAATCTGGGGCCAACGTCCTGACTTTC. Encoded protein: CASSYSTKSGANVLTF.

This clonotype was found many times. The CDR3: CSAIPSRGLWSNQPQHF. CDR3 bases: TGCAGTGCCATTCCTTCGAGGGGGCTCTGGAGCAATCAGCCCCAGCATTTT. The J gene is TRBJ1-5, the V gene TRBV20-1; TRBD1 agrees at 7 bases. V lost 6 bases and J lost 1; bases outside the gene matches: 15. The CDR3 spans 17 residues. Germline CDR1 is DFQATT and CDR2 is SNEGSKA (reference sequence).

The chain joins TRBV7-2 to TRBJ2-2; D ambiguous. Trimming stripped 1 base from V and 2 bases from J, with 8 bases between. The CDR3 is made up of 15 amino acids. Per the germline V gene, CDR1 is SGHTA and CDR2 is FQGNSA. The CDR3 region is CASSLVGFNTGELFF. CDR3 DNA: TGTGCCAGCAGCTTAGTGGGTTTTAACACCGGGGAGCTGTTTTTT.

Details on this clonotype: Germline and junction disagree at one end, which may indicate a read error. The chain carries TRBV6-2 or TRBV6-3 and TRBJ2-1; the match to TRBD2 covers 11 bases. Germline CDR1 MNHEY, CDR2 SVGEGT. The CDR3 has 17 residues. The CDR3 protein is CASSSGSGRASHNEQFF. DNA of the CDR3: TGTGCCAGCAGTTCGGGTAGCGGGAGGGCCTCCCACAATGAGCAGTTCTTC.

This clonotype was detected a few times. The chain combines TRBV7-2 with TRBJ2-4; TRBD1 agrees at 7 bases. V dropped 2 bases and J dropped 3; count of bases not matched to a gene: 10. The length of the CDR3 is 17 residues. Per the germline V gene, CDR1 is SGHTA and CDR2 is FQGNSA. CDR3 region: CASSLRGQRPGKNIQYF. The CDR3 nucleotides read TGTGCCAGCAGCTTAAGGGGACAGCGACCTGGCAAAAACATTCAGTACTTC.

The J gene is TRBJ2-7, the V gene TRBV20-1, with 14 bases identical to TRBD2. V shed 5 bases, J shed 8 bases, and the junction held 11 bases outside the gene matches. CDR3 length equals 15 residues. Germline CDR1 DFQATT, CDR2 SNEGSKA (reference sequence). The CDR3 reads CSASTPGLAGDKQYF. The CDR3 DNA reads TGCAGTGCTTCAACGCCGGGACTAGCGGGAGACAAGCAGTACTTC.

V gene TRBV6-1 combines with J gene TRBJ2-5; D is perhaps TRBD1 (5 bases). The CDR3 runs 13 residues. V was trimmed by 5 bases and J by 3 bases, leaving 10 bases between them. In germline, CDR1 is MNHNS, CDR2 SASEGT. DNA for the CDR3: TGTGCCAGCAGTCAATTAGGGGAAGAGACCCAGTACTTC. The encoded protein is CASSQLGEETQYF.

This clonotype was counted only a few times. V usage is TRBV6-1 and J usage is TRBJ2-2; D might be TRBD1 (5 bases). V was trimmed by 3 bases and J by 1 base, leaving 6 bases between them. Per germline, CDR1 MNHNS and CDR2 SASEGT. The CDR3 has 14 amino acids. The CDR3 coding sequence is TGTGCCAGCAGTGACAGGGTGAACACCGGGGAGCTGTTTTTT. Protein product: CASSDRVNTGELFF.

Ten or more counts support this clonotype. The chain employs TRBV5-1 and TRBJ2-1; 10 bases map to TRBD2. The CDR3 covers 15 residues. From germline, CDR1 is SGHRS and CDR2 YFSETQ. Trimming removed 2 bases from V and 5 bases from J; junction bases left unmatched: 4. The CDR3, as DNA: TGCGCCAGCAGCTTCGCTAGCGGGGGCGACAATGAGCAGTTCTTC. Its protein is CASSFASGGDNEQFF.